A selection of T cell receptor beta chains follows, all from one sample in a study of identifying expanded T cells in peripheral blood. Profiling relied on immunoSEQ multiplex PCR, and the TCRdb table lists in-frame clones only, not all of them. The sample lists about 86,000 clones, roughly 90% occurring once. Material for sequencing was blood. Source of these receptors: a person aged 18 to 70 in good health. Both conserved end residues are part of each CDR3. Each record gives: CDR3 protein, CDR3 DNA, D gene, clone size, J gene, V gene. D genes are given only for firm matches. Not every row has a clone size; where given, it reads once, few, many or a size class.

CDR3 protein: CASSLWGKSDEKLFF
CDR3 DNA: TGTGCCAGCAGTTTATGGGGCAAGAGTGATGAAAAACTGTTTTTT
D gene: NA
clone size: NA
J gene: TRBJ1-4
V gene: TRBV27

CDR3 protein: CAAQEGGPGANVLTF
CDR3 DNA: TGTGCTGCACAAGAGGGGGGGCCTGGGGCCAACGTCCTGACTTTC
D gene: NA
clone size: NA
J gene: TRBJ2-6
V gene: TRBV5-4

CDR3 protein: CASSFQTTEAFF
CDR3 DNA: TGTGCCAGCAGCTTTCAGACAACTGAAGCTTTCTTT
D gene: NA
clone size: few
J gene: TRBJ1-1
V gene: TRBV7-9

CDR3 protein: CSVRLHSEHTF
CDR3 DNA: TGCAGCGTGCGACTCCACTCGGAGCACACCTTC
D gene: NA
clone size: NA
J gene: TRBJ1-2
V gene: TRBV29-1

CDR3 protein: CASSVQGSTGELFF
CDR3 DNA: TGTGCCAGCAGTGTTCAGGGTAGCACCGGGGAGCTGTTTTTT
D gene: NA
clone size: NA
J gene: TRBJ2-2
V gene: TRBV2

CDR3 protein: CAWSLGTGLYEQYF
CDR3 DNA: TGTGCCTGGAGTCTAGGGACAGGGCTTTACGAGCAGTACTTC
D gene: TRBD1
clone size: few
J gene: TRBJ2-7
V gene: TRBV30

CDR3 protein: CAWSVAGSNQPQHF
CDR3 DNA: TGTGCCTGGAGTGTGGCAGGGAGCAATCAGCCCCAGCATTTT
D gene: NA
clone size: NA
J gene: TRBJ1-5
V gene: TRBV30

CDR3 protein: CASSSGTSGANVLTF
CDR3 DNA: TGTGCCAGCAGCTCGGGGACTAGTGGGGCCAACGTCCTGACTTTC
D gene: TRBD2
clone size: once
J gene: TRBJ2-6
V gene: TRBV7-9

CDR3 protein: CATPLGANTEAFF
CDR3 DNA: TGTGCCACCCCTTTAGGGGCGAACACTGAAGCTTTCTTT
D gene: NA
clone size: once
J gene: TRBJ1-1
V gene: TRBV6-4

CDR3 protein: CASSIGQGRSYGYTF
CDR3 DNA: TGTGCCAGTAGTATCGGACAGGGAAGGAGCTATGGCTACACCTTC
D gene: TRBD1
clone size: NA
J gene: TRBJ1-2
V gene: TRBV19

CDR3 protein: CASSSGVQRYNSPLHF
CDR3 DNA: TGTGCCAGCAGCTCAGGGGTCCAACGCTATAATTCACCCCTCCACTTT
D gene: NA
clone size: once
J gene: TRBJ1-6
V gene: TRBV11-2

CDR3 protein: CASSLSFGGGGKTEAFF
CDR3 DNA: TGTGCCAGCAGTTTATCCTTTGGGGGGGGAGGGAAGACTGAAGCTTTCTTT
D gene: NA
clone size: NA
J gene: TRBJ1-1
V gene: TRBV28

CDR3 protein: CAWSVGAESSGNTIYF
CDR3 DNA: TGTGCCTGGAGTGTTGGGGCAGAGAGCTCTGGAAACACCATATATTTT
D gene: NA
clone size: NA
J gene: TRBJ1-3
V gene: TRBV30

CDR3 protein: CASRAGGAPLDEQFF
CDR3 DNA: TGTGCCAGTAGGGCGGGAGGGGCCCCTTTGGATGAGCAGTTCTTC
D gene: TRBD2
clone size: NA
J gene: TRBJ2-1
V gene: TRBV19

CDR3 protein: CASSAGRTGGGNEQFF
CDR3 DNA: TGTGCCAGTAGTGCCGGCCGGACAGGGGGTGGCAATGAGCAGTTCTTC
D gene: TRBD1
clone size: NA
J gene: TRBJ2-1
V gene: TRBV19

CDR3 protein: CASSQDAGGTEAFF
CDR3 DNA: TGTGCCAGCAGCCAAGACGCCGGGGGCACTGAAGCTTTCTTT
D gene: NA
clone size: few
J gene: TRBJ1-1
V gene: TRBV14

CDR3 protein: CAIQKDPNAEAFF
CDR3 DNA: TGTGCCATCCAGAAGGACCCGAACGCTGAAGCTTTCTTT
D gene: NA
clone size: NA
J gene: TRBJ1-1
V gene: TRBV10-3

CDR3 protein: CATSRTGANQPQHF
CDR3 DNA: TGTGCCACCAGCCGGACAGGGGCCAATCAGCCCCAGCATTTT
D gene: TRBD1
clone size: NA
J gene: TRBJ1-5
V gene: TRBV15

CDR3 protein: CASSFWTGVGVLGETQYF
CDR3 DNA: TGTGCCAGCAGCTTCTGGACAGGGGTGGGCGTTCTAGGAGAGACCCAGTACTTC
D gene: TRBD1
clone size: NA
J gene: TRBJ2-5
V gene: TRBV7-2

CDR3 protein: CASSPRTGTGNTIYF
CDR3 DNA: TGTGCCAGCAGTCCACGGACAGGGACTGGAAACACCATATATTTT
D gene: TRBD1
clone size: NA
J gene: TRBJ1-3
V gene: TRBV6-5

CDR3 protein: CASSQDRGHRRFF
CDR3 DNA: TGCGCCAGCAGCCAAGATCGGGGGCACAGGAGGTTCTTC
D gene: NA
clone size: NA
J gene: TRBJ1-2
V gene: TRBV4-1

CDR3 protein: CASSFGYEQYF
CDR3 DNA: TGCGCCAGCAGCTTCGGCTACGAGCAGTACTTC
D gene: NA
clone size: NA
J gene: TRBJ2-7
V gene: TRBV5-1

CDR3 protein: CASSLMTGGSYEQYF
CDR3 DNA: TGTGCCAGCAGCTTAATGACAGGGGGATCCTACGAGCAGTACTTC
D gene: TRBD1
clone size: NA
J gene: TRBJ2-7
V gene: TRBV13

CDR3 protein: CASRPGTGVGEQYF
CDR3 DNA: TGCGCCAGCAGACCCGGGACAGGGGTGGGCGAGCAGTACTTC
D gene: TRBD1
clone size: NA
J gene: TRBJ2-7
V gene: TRBV5-1

CDR3 protein: CASSVDGNTEAFF
CDR3 DNA: TGTGCCAGCAGCGTAGATGGGAACACTGAAGCTTTCTTT
D gene: NA
clone size: NA
J gene: TRBJ1-1
V gene: TRBV9

CDR3 protein: CSVDPGQMNTEAFF
CDR3 DNA: TGCAGCGTTGACCCGGGACAAATGAACACTGAAGCTTTCTTT
D gene: NA
clone size: NA
J gene: TRBJ1-1
V gene: TRBV29-1

CDR3 protein: CASSLGQGDQPQHF
CDR3 DNA: TGCGCCAGCAGCCTCGGACAGGGAGATCAGCCCCAGCATTTT
D gene: TRBD1
clone size: NA
J gene: TRBJ1-5
V gene: TRBV5-1

CDR3 protein: CASSLEGQKSYEQYF
CDR3 DNA: TGTGCCAGCAGCCTAGAAGGACAGAAGTCCTACGAGCAGTACTTC
D gene: NA
clone size: few
J gene: TRBJ2-7
V gene: TRBV11-1

CDR3 protein: CASSMRGRGEETQYF
CDR3 DNA: TGTGCCAGCAGCATGCGCGGCCGGGGGGAAGAGACCCAGTACTTC
D gene: TRBD2
clone size: NA
J gene: TRBJ2-5
V gene: TRBV11-3

CDR3 protein: CASSFRRIVLSGANVLTF
CDR3 DNA: TGTGCCAGCAGCTTCAGAAGGATCGTCCTCTCTGGGGCCAACGTCCTGACTTTC
D gene: NA
clone size: NA
J gene: TRBJ2-6
V gene: TRBV5-6

CDR3 protein: CASSFSPGDSYNEQFF
CDR3 DNA: TGCGCCAGCAGCTTCAGTCCGGGGGACAGTTACAATGAGCAGTTCTTC
D gene: NA
clone size: NA
J gene: TRBJ2-1
V gene: TRBV5-1

CDR3 protein: CASRGTFTDTQYF
CDR3 DNA: TGTGCCAGTCGGGGAACTTTCACAGATACGCAGTATTTT
D gene: NA
clone size: NA
J gene: TRBJ2-3
V gene: TRBV27

CDR3 protein: CASSSDRRHTEAFF
CDR3 DNA: TGTGCCAGCAGCTCCGACCGTCGCCACACTGAAGCTTTCTTT
D gene: NA
clone size: NA
J gene: TRBJ1-1
V gene: TRBV7-9

CDR3 protein: CASTRPGANYFGKLFF
CDR3 DNA: TGTGCCAGCACCCGCCCCGGGGCTAATTACTTCGGGAAACTGTTTTTT
D gene: NA
clone size: NA
J gene: TRBJ1-4
V gene: TRBV2

CDR3 protein: CSGGTSGTSNTGELFF
CDR3 DNA: TGCAGCGGTGGGACTAGCGGGACCTCGAACACCGGGGAGCTGTTTTTT
D gene: TRBD2
clone size: NA
J gene: TRBJ2-2
V gene: TRBV29-1

CDR3 protein: CAWSVLGGQPQHF
CDR3 DNA: TGTGCCTGGAGTGTACTCGGGGGCCAGCCCCAGCATTTT
D gene: NA
clone size: NA
J gene: TRBJ1-5
V gene: TRBV30

CDR3 protein: CAWSANYGYTF
CDR3 DNA: TGTGCCTGGAGTGCCAACTATGGCTACACCTTC
D gene: NA
clone size: NA
J gene: TRBJ1-2
V gene: TRBV30

CDR3 protein: CASTPGASGNTIYF
CDR3 DNA: TGTGCCAGCACCCCAGGGGCGTCTGGAAACACCATATATTTT
D gene: NA
clone size: NA
J gene: TRBJ1-3
V gene: TRBV6-1

CDR3 protein: CASSGPAGQGGVGLCEQYF
CDR3 DNA: TGTGCCAGCAGCGGGCCGGCGGGACAGGGGGGCGTCGGTCTGTGCGAGCAGTACTTC
D gene: NA
clone size: NA
J gene: TRBJ2-7
V gene: TRBV21-1

CDR3 protein: CASSLERSYGYTF
CDR3 DNA: TGTGCCAGCAGCTTAGAACGGAGCTATGGCTACACCTTC
D gene: NA
clone size: NA
J gene: TRBJ1-2
V gene: TRBV7-9

CDR3 protein: CASSLRGQPYNEQFF
CDR3 DNA: TGTGCCAGCAGCTTACGGGGACAGCCATACAATGAGCAGTTCTTC
D gene: TRBD1
clone size: NA
J gene: TRBJ2-1
V gene: TRBV7-9

CDR3 protein: CASSPPTGEAFF
CDR3 DNA: TGTGCCAGCTCACCCCCGACAGGGGAAGCTTTCTTT
D gene: TRBD1
clone size: once
J gene: TRBJ1-1
V gene: TRBV18

CDR3 protein: CASSPTGWGNTIYF
CDR3 DNA: TGTGCCAGCAGTCCGACAGGGTGGGGAAACACCATATATTTT
D gene: TRBD1
clone size: NA
J gene: TRBJ1-3
V gene: TRBV5-4

CDR3 protein: CASSLDLLSGNTIYF
CDR3 DNA: TGCGCCAGCAGCTTGGACTTACTGTCTGGAAACACCATATATTTT
D gene: NA
clone size: NA
J gene: TRBJ1-3
V gene: TRBV5-1

CDR3 protein: CASSPGGGYGYTF
CDR3 DNA: TGTGCCAGCAGTCCAGGGGGCGGCTATGGCTACACCTTC
D gene: TRBD1
clone size: NA
J gene: TRBJ1-2
V gene: TRBV7-8

CDR3 protein: CASSLDRSSYEQYF
CDR3 DNA: TGTGCCAGCAGTTTAGACAGAAGCTCCTACGAGCAGTACTTC
D gene: NA
clone size: NA
J gene: TRBJ2-7
V gene: TRBV27

CDR3 protein: CASSPGLLTYEQYF
CDR3 DNA: TGTGCCAGTAGTCCAGGACTGCTGACCTACGAGCAGTACTTC
D gene: NA
clone size: NA
J gene: TRBJ2-7
V gene: TRBV19

CDR3 protein: CASSLGSKNEQFF
CDR3 DNA: TGTGCCAGCAGCTTAGGTTCGAAAAATGAGCAGTTCTTC
D gene: NA
clone size: NA
J gene: TRBJ2-1
V gene: TRBV7-9